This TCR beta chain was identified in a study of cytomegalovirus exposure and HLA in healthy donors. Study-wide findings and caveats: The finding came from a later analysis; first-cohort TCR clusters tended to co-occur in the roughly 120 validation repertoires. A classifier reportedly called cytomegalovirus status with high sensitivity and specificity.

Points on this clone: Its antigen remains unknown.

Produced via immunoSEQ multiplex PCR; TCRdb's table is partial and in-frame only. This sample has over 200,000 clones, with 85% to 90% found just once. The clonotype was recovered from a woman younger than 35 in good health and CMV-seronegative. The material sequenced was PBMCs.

Here the CDR3 DNA reads TGTGCCAGCAGGGGGACAGGGAGAACTCTAACCCAGTACTTC. This translates into CASRGTGRTLTQYF. V is TRBV28 and J is TRBJ2-5, with 9 nucleotides matching TRBD1. The length of the CDR3 is 14 residues. The V gene's germline CDR1 is MDHEN and CDR2 SYDVKM. The junction had 10 bases not matched to a gene; V was cut back by 6 bases and J by 8 bases.